The sequence of this T cell receptor beta chain was determined in a study of spatial heterogeneity in lung cancer. The CDR3 has 11 amino acids. V dropped 6 bases and J dropped 6 bases, with 9 bases sitting between them. Time point of the sample: sample taken at primary tumor resection. Many counts were recorded for this clonotype. What it binds is not known. TCRdb ran MiXCR on the 5' RACE reads and lists one entry per CDR3 protein. The table has approximately 25,000 distinct CDR3 sequences, over 7.5% seen once. Overall study findings and caveats: In tumors, expanded intratumoral alpha and beta TCR counts tracked mutation counts.

The chain has TRBV12-3 or TRBV12-4 and TRBJ2-7, with D unresolved. The sequence was obtained from a male donor with early-stage non-small cell lung cancer. Sequenced material: lung tumor tissue, taken at surgery. The CDR3 sequence is CASSRTSEQYF. The CDR3 nucleotides are TGTGCCAGCAGCCGTACCTCCGAGCAGTACTTC.